The TCR beta chain described here comes from a study of T-cell reconstitution after alpha-beta-depleted transplantation in children. In this sample, this clonotype turned up a few times. Its specificity is unknown. Unique molecular identifiers were used to barcode this TCRbeta library. TCRdb analysed the PCR reads with MiXCR anew, one entry per CDR3 protein. The table shows about 460,000 distinct CDR3 sequences, with roughly 11% occurring only once. Whole-study findings and limits: Elevated TCRbeta diversity at day 60 was traced, in some patients, to surviving recipient T cells and thymic progenitors. T-cell counts and diversity at one year following transplant were attributed mainly to newly produced T cells.

Germline V gives CDR1 SGHRS, CDR2 YFSETQ. This CDR3 has 12 residues. V lost 1 base and J lost 13; bases outside the gene matches: 5. Specimen: PBMCs, mostly from graft donor cells, collected 180 days after TCRalphabeta/CD19-depleted stem cell transplant. This chain joins TRBV5-1 and TRBJ2-3; 8 bases match TRBD2. The source of this sequence is a female patient aged 2-9 years who had a stem cell transplant for aplastic anemia, so the T cells may come from the graft donor. This CDR3 is CASSLRREVEYF. CDR3 in DNA: TGCGCCAGCAGCTTGCGGCGGGAGGTGGAGTATTTT.